The 13 T cell receptor beta chains reported below all come from one sample, sequenced in a study of T cell responses to AZD1222 COVID-19 vaccine. Assay used: immunoSEQ multiplex PCR; TCRdb lists only in-frame clones, some missing. The sample lists around 130,000 clones, 80% to 90% occurring once. Sample: peripheral blood, taken 28 days after the second AZD1222 dose. These receptors were obtained from an adult who received the AZD1222 COVID-19 vaccine.

This sequence joins TRBV7-2 and TRBJ1-2; the D gene is possibly TRBD1 (5 bases). The V gene lost 1 base and the J gene lost 2 bases, with 11 bases spanning the gap. The CDR3 spans 15 residues. Germline V gene sequence: CDR1 SGHTA, CDR2 FQGNSA. CDR3 sequence (DNA): TGTGCCAGCAGCTTAGTGGGGGGACGGAACTATGGCTACACCTTC. It translates to CASSLVGGRNYGYTF.

This clone was counted between two and nine times. The chain couples TRBV5-1 to TRBJ1-6, with D uncertain. This CDR3 has 14 amino acids. Germline CDR1 and CDR2: SGHRS and YFSETQ. Trimming stripped 2 bases from V and 6 bases from J, with 9 bases between. The CDR3 spells CASSFDGFNSPLHF. The CDR3, as DNA: TGCGCCAGCAGCTTCGACGGATTTAATTCACCCCTCCACTTT.

The V and J genes are TRBV5-4 and TRBJ2-3; 9 bases are a match to TRBD1. With 0 bases clipped from V and 4 bases from J, the junction kept 6 bases outside the gene matches. This CDR3 comprises 16 residues. The germline V gene has CDR1 SGHNT and CDR2 YYREEE (reference sequence). This CDR3 is CASSLEGGDRADTQYF. The CDR3 coding sequence is TGTGCCAGCAGCTTGGAAGGCGGGGACAGGGCAGATACGCAGTATTTT. The full variable domain, completed using reference TRBV5-4 and TRBJ2-3, is ETGVTQSPTHLIKTRGQQVTLRCSSQSGHNTVSWYQQALGQGPQFIFQYYREEENGRGNFPPRFSGLQFPNYSSELNVNALELDDSALYLCASSLEGGDRADTQYFGPGTRLTVL.

The chain joins TRBV7-6 to TRBJ2-1; D is possibly TRBD1 (5 bases). V was clipped by 2 bases and J by 2 bases, with 10 bases between them. This CDR3 contains 15 residues. The germline V gene has CDR1 SGHVS and CDR2 FNYEAQ. CDR3 sequence reads: CASSLYQGTYNEQFF. CDR3 in DNA: TGTGCCAGCAGCTTATATCAGGGTACCTACAATGAGCAGTTCTTC.

This clone was detected only a few times. The V and J genes are TRBV2 and TRBJ1-3; D unclear. This CDR3 is 15 amino acids long. Trimming left V 3 bases short and J 0 bases short, with 9 bases between. Germline assignment: CDR1 SNHLY and CDR2 FYNNEI. The CDR3, as DNA: TGTGCCAGCAGTGACCTTTGGCGCTCTGGAAACACCATATATTTT. Protein product: CASSDLWRSGNTIYF. Combining the CDR3 with reference TRBV2 and TRBJ1-3 gives the whole variable domain EPEVTQTPSHQVTQMGQEVILRCVPISNHLYFYWYRQILGQKVEFLVSFYNNEISEKSEIFDDQFSVERPDGSNFTLKIRSTKLEDSAMYFCASSDLWRSGNTIYFGEGSWLTVV.

CDR3 in amino acids: CASSYGSTSGNTIYF. The DNA of the CDR3 is TGTGCCAGCAGCTACGGTTCTACCTCTGGAAACACCATATATTTT. This chain links TRBV7-9 with TRBJ1-3, with no clear D. The V gene's germline CDR1 is SEHNR and CDR2 FQNEAQ (reference sequence). The V and J ends lost 4 bases and 0 bases respectively, with 10 bases between them. The CDR3 loop spans 15 amino acids.

The V call is TRBV7-3, the J call TRBJ2-2; D is perhaps TRBD2 (6 bases). Trimming took off 6 bases at V and 6 bases at J, with 11 bases between the two ends. Germline loops: CDR1 SGHTA, CDR2 FQGTGA. The CDR3 length is 13 residues. The CDR3 region is CASRLGGAGELFF. DNA of the CDR3: TGTGCCAGCAGATTAGGAGGGGCCGGGGAGCTGTTTTTT.

The V call is TRBV7-2, the J call TRBJ1-1; no reliable D call. V lost 6 bases to trimming and J lost 0 bases, with 11 bases between them. This CDR3 contains 14 residues. CDR1 SGHTA and CDR2 FQGNSA come from the germline V gene. CDR3 nucleotide sequence: TGTGCCAGCAGGGTCGGGCAGTTGAACACTGAAGCTTTCTTT. Its protein is CASRVGQLNTEAFF.

V is TRBV7-2 and J is TRBJ1-1; D gene ambiguous. The CDR3 is 15 amino acids. Per the germline V gene, CDR1 is SGHTA and CDR2 is FQGNSA. Trimming shortened V by 5 bases and J by 0 bases, and 13 bases separated the two germline ends. In DNA form, the CDR3 reads TGTGCCAGCAGCACCCAACAGACGGTGAACACTGAAGCTTTCTTT. Translating gives CASSTQQTVNTEAFF.

The chain recombines TRBV30 with TRBJ1-6, with 8 bases matching TRBD1. The germline CDR1 and CDR2 sequences are GTSNPN and SVGIG (reference sequence). CDR3 length: 18 residues. V gave up 6 bases and J gave up 9 bases; unmatched junction bases: 22. The CDR3 DNA follows: TGTGCCTGTAAAACCGGGACAGGTCTAAAGGGGTTGGGTTCACCCCTCCACTTT. Residues: CACKTGTGLKGLGSPLHF.

The chain joins TRBV7-8 to TRBJ1-4; D remains ambiguous. The CDR3 has 14 residues. CDR1 is SGHVS and CDR2 is FQNEAQ in the germline V gene. With 3 bases removed from V and 4 bases from J, the gap between germline ends came to 9 bases. CDR3 sequence reads: CASSFDGYNEKLFF. The CDR3 region has the DNA TGTGCCAGCAGCTTTGATGGGTATAATGAAAAACTGTTTTTT.

This clone was found a few times. The rearrangement joins TRBV18 to TRBJ1-6, with D unresolved. The V gene's germline CDR1 is KGHSH and CDR2 LQKENI. V lost 5 bases and J lost 5, with 13 bases in between. The CDR3 consists of 15 residues. The CDR3 nucleotides are TGTGCCAGCTCATTAGGACCCATCGATAATTCACCCCTCCACTTT. Its protein is CASSLGPIDNSPLHF.

The chain recombines TRBV3-1 (or the pseudogene TRBV3-2) with TRBJ1-6, with D uncertain. The germline V gene encodes CDR1 LGHDT and CDR2 YNNKEL (reference sequence). V lost 7 bases, J lost 6 bases, and 13 bases lay in between. This CDR3 region has 14 residues. CDR3 bases: TGTGCCAGCAAGGTGAGAGGAAGTAATTCACCCCTCCACTTT. Protein: CASKVRGSNSPLHF.